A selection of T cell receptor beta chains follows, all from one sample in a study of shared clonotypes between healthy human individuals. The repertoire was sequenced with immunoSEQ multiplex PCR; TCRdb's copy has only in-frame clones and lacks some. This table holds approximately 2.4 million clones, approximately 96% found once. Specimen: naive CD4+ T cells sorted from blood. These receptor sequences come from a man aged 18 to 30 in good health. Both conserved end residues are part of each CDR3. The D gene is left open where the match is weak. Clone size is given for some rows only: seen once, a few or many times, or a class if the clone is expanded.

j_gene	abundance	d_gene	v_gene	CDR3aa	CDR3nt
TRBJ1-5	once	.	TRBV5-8	CASSPLPHGNQPQHF	TGTGCCAGCAGCCCCCTGCCCCATGGCAATCAGCCCCAGCATTTT
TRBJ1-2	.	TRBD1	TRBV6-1	CASSEETGSLRGYTF	TGTGCCAGCAGTGAGGAGACAGGGTCTCTACGAGGCTACACCTTC
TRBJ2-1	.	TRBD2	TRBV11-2	CASNPGLAYNEQFF	TGTGCCAGCAACCCGGGACTAGCCTACAATGAGCAGTTCTTC
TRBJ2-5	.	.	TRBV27	CASSPEGPQRGETQYF	TGTGCCAGCAGCCCAGAAGGCCCCCAACGGGGAGAGACCCAGTACTTC
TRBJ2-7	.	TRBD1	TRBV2	CASSERQGAVEQYF	TGTGCCAGCAGTGAACGTCAGGGGGCGGTCGAGCAGTACTTC
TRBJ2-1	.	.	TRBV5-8	CASSPQTVSYNEQFF	TGTGCCAGCAGCCCACAGACAGTCTCCTACAATGAGCAGTTCTTC
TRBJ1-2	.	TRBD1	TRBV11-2	CASSSGQARYGYTF	TGTGCCAGCAGCTCCGGACAGGCTAGATATGGCTACACCTTC
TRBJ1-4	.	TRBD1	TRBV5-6	CASSPDRANEKLFF	TGTGCCAGCAGCCCGGACAGGGCTAATGAAAAACTGTTTTTT
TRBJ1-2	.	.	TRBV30	CAWSAQGATFRTNYGYTF	TGTGCCTGGAGTGCCCAGGGCGCCACTTTTCGTACTAACTATGGCTACACCTTC
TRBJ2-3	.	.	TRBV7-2	CASSFIWELEDTQYF	TGTGCCAGCAGCTTTATTTGGGAATTGGAAGATACGCAGTATTTT
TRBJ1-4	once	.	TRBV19	CASSSVQGNEKLFF	TGTGCCAGTAGTTCGGTACAGGGCAATGAAAAACTGTTTTTT
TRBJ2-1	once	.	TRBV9	CASSAPAGSLWNEQFF	TGTGCCAGCAGCGCGCCCGCGGGCTCCCTCTGGAATGAGCAGTTCTTC
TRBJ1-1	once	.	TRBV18	CASSPWPVNTEAFF	TGTGCCAGCTCACCGTGGCCGGTGAACACTGAAGCTTTCTTT
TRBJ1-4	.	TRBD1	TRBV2	CASRLRTGNEKLFF	TGTGCCAGCAGACTTCGGACAGGGAATGAAAAACTGTTTTTT
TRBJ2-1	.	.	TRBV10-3	CAIRGGVHIDEQFF	TGTGCCATCAGAGGGGGGGTCCATATCGATGAGCAGTTCTTC
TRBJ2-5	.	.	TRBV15	CATSRAFSAETQYF	TGTGCCACCAGCAGGGCGTTTAGTGCGGAGACCCAGTACTTC
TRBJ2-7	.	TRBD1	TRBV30	CAWSAGQSYEQYF	TGTGCCTGGAGTGCGGGACAGTCCTACGAGCAGTACTTC
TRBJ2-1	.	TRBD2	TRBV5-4	CASSLSASGGAGRNEQFF	TGTGCCAGCAGCTTGTCGGCAAGCGGGGGGGCCGGGCGGAATGAGCAGTTCTTC
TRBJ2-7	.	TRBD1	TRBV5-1	CASSSGTGVWEQYF	TGCGCCAGCAGTTCCGGGACAGGGGTTTGGGAGCAGTACTTC
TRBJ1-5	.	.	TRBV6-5	CASRVGTANQPQHF	TGTGCCAGCAGGGTCGGGACCGCCAATCAGCCCCAGCATTTT